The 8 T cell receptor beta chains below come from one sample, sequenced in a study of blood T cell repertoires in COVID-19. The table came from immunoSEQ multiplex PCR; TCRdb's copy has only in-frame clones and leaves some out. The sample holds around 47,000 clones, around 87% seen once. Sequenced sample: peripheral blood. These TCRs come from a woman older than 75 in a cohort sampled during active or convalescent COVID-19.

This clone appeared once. The CDR3 spells CATSGDRGAGELFF. CDR3 DNA: TGTGCCACCAGTGGGGACAGGGGGGCCGGGGAGCTGTTTTTT. This chain joins TRBV24-1 and TRBJ2-2; 11 positions match TRBD1. The CDR3 is 14 amino acids. CDR1 and CDR2 from the germline V gene are KGHDR and SFDVKD. V was pared by 5 bases and J by 6 bases, with 1 base of the junction left unmatched.

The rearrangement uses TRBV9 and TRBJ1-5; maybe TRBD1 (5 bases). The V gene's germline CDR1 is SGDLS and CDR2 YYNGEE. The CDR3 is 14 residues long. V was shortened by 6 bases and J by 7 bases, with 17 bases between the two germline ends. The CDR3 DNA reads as TGTGCCAGCACGGGGGGGTCGATTGCCCAGCCCCAGCATTTT. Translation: CASTGGSIAQPQHF.

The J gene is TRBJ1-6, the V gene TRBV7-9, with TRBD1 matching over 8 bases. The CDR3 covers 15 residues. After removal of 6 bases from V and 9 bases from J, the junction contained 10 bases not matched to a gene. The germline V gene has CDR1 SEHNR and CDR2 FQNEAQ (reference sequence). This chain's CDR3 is CASRQITGGSSPLHF. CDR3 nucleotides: TGTGCCAGCAGACAAATAACAGGGGGAAGTTCACCCCTCCACTTT.

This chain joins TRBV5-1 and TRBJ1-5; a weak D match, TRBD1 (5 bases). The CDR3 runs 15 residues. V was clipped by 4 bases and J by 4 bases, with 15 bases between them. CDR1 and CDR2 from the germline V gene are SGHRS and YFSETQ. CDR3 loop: CASSPRQGPNQPQHF. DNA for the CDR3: TGCGCCAGCAGCCCCCGCCAGGGCCCGAATCAGCCCCAGCATTTT. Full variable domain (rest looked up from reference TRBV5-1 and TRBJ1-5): KAGVTQTPRYLIKTRGQQVTLSCSPISGHRSVSWYQQTPGQGLQFLFEYFSETQRNKGNFPGRFSGRQFSNSRSEMNVSTLELGDSALYLCASSPRQGPNQPQHFGDGTRLSIL.

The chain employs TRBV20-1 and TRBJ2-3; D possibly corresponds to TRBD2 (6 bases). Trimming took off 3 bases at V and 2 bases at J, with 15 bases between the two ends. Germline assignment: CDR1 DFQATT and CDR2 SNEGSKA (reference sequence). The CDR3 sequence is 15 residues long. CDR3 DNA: TGCAGTGCTAGTGGGAGGACTGCCGACACAGATACGCAGTATTTT. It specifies CSASGRTADTDTQYF.

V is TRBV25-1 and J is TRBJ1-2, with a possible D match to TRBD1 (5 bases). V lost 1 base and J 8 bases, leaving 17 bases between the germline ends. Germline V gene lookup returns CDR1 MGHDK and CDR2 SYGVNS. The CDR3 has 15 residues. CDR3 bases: TGTGCCAGCAGTGAATCATCTGGGGGGATTGGCGGCTACACCTTC. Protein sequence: CASSESSGGIGGYTF.

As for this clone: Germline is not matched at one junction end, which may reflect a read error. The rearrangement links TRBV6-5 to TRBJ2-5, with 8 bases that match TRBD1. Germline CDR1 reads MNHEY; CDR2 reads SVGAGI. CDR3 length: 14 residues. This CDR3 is CASSYRDRQESQYF. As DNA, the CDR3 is TGTGCCAGCAGTTACCGGGACAGGCAAGAGTCCCAGTACTTC.

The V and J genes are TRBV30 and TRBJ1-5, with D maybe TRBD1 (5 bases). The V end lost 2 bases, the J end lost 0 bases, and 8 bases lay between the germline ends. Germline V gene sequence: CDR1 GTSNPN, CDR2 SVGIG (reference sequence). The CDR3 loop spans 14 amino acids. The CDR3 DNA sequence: TGTGCCTGGAGTACGGGACTTAGCAATCAGCCCCAGCATTTT. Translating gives CAWSTGLSNQPQHF.